This record concerns one T cell receptor (beta chain) sequence. The PCR was carried out with 60 Vbeta primers and 13 Jbeta primers. TCRdb's table, derived via immunoSEQ multiplex PCR, lists solely in-frame clones and lacks some. The repertoire has approximately 220,000 clones, 60% to 80% of them found once; the top ten carry approximately 1.8%. These data originate in a study of cytomegalovirus exposure and HLA in healthy donors. Trimming pared 2 bases from V and 7 bases from J, leaving 6 bases between. The CDR3 has 12 amino acids. Germline V gives CDR1 MNHNY, CDR2 SVGAGI (reference sequence). Donors consisted of healthy bone marrow donors.

This TCR was recovered from a male donor in good health and CMV-seronegative. Sequenced sample: PBMCs. V is TRBV6-6 and J is TRBJ1-5; unclear D gene. CDR3 loop: CASSYVEQPQHF. The DNA of the CDR3 is TGTGCCAGCAGTTACGTGGAGCAGCCCCAGCATTTT.